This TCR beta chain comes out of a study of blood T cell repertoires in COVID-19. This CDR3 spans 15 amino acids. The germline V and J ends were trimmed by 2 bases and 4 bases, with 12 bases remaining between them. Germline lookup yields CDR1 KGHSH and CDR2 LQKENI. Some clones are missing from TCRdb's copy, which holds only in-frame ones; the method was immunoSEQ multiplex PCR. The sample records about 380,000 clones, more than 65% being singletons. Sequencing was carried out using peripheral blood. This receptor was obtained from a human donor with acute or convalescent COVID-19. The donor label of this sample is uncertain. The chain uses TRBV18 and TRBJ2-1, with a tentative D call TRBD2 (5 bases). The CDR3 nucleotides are TGTGCCAGCTCACCAATACTTTCGGGGTACAATGAGCAGTTCTTC. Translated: CASSPILSGYNEQFF.